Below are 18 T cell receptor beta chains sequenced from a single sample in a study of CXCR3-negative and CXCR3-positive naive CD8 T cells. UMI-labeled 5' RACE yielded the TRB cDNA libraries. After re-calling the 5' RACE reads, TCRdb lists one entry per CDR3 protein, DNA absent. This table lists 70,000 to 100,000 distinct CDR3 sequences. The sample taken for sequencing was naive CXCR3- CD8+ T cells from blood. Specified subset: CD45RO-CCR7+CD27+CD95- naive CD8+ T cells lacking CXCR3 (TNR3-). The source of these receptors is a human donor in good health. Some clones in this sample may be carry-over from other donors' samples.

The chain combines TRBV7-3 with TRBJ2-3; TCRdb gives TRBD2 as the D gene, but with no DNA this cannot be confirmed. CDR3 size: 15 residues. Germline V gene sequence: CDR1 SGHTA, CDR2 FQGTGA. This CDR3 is CASSYTRGGRDTQYF.

The CDR3 sequence: CASSQEVGTYEQYF. The genes are TRBV4-3 and TRBJ2-7. Germline CDR1 LGHNA, CDR2 YSLEER. The CDR3 length is 14 residues.

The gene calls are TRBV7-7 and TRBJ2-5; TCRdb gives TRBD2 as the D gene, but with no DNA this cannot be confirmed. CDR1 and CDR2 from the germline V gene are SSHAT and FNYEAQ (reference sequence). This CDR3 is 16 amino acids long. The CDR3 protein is CASSLEGTALWETQYF. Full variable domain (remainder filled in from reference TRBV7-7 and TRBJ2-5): GAGVSQSPRYKVTKRGQDVTLRCDPISSHATLYWYQQALGQGPEFLTYFNYEAQPDKSGLPSDRFSAERPEGSISTLTIQRTEQRDSAMYRCASSLEGTALWETQYFGPGTRLLVL.

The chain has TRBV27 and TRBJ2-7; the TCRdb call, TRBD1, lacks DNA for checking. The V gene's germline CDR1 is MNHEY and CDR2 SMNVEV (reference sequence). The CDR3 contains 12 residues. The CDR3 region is CASSSTPVEQYF.

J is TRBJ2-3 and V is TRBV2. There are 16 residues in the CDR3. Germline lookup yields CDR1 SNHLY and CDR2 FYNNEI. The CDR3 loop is CASSGEVGLAPDTQYF.

The CDR3 loop reads CSVSVLEPGTQYF. The rearrangement joins TRBV29-1 to TRBJ2-5; the D call of TRBD1 rests on TCRdb alone, since no DNA is present to check it. Per germline, CDR1 SQVTM and CDR2 ANQGSEA. The CDR3 spans 13 residues.

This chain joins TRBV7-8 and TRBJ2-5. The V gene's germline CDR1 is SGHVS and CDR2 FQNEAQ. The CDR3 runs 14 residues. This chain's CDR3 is CASSGHNRQETQYF.

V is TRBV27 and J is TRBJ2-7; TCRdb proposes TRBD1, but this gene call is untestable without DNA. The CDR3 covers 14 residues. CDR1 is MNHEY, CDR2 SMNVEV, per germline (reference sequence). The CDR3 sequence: CASSAGQGGYEQYF.

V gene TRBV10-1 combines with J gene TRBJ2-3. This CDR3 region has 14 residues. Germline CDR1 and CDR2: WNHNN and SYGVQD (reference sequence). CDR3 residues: CASSDETNTDTQYF.

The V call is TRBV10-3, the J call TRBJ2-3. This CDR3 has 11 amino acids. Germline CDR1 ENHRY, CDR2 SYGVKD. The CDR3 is CAIRITDTQYF.

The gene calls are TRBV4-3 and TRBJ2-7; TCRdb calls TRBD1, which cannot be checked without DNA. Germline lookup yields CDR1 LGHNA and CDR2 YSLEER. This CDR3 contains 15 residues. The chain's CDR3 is CASSQYTGGTYEQYF.

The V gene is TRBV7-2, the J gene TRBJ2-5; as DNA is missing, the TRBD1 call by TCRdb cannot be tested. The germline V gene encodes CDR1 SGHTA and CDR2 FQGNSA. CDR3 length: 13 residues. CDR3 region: CASREVGAETQYF.

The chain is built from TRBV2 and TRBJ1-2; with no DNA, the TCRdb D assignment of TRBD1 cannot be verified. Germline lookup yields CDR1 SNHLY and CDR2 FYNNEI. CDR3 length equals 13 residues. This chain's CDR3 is CASILMTAYGYTF.

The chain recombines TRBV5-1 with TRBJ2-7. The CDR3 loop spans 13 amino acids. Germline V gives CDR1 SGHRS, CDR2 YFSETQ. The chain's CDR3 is CASSLGESYEQYF.

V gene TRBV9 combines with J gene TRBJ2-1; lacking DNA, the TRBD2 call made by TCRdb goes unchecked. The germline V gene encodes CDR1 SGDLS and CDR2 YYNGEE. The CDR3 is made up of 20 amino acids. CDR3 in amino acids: CASSLGLAGGPKRIYNEQFF.

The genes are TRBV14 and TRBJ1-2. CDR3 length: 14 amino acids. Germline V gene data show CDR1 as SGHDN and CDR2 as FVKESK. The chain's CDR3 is CASSQDPGSIGYTF. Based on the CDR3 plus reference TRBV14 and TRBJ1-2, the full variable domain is EAGVTQFPSHSVIEKGQTVTLRCDPISGHDNLYWYRRVMGKEIKFLLHFVKESKQDESGMPNNRFLAERTGGTYSTLKVQPAELEDSGVYFCASSQDPGSIGYTFGSGTRLTVV.

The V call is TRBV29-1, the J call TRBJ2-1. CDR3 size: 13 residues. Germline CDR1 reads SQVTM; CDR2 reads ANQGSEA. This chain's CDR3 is CSVEEVLRGEQFF.

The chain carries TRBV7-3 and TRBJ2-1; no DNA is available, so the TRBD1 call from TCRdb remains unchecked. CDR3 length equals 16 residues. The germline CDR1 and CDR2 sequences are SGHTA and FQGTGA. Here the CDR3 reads CASSPTPEPTYNEQFF.